Sequencing of this T cell receptor (beta chain) was carried out in a study of blood T cell repertoires in COVID-19. In the study's own analysis: Reference gene primer amplification gave estimated nucleated cell counts. Profiling relied on immunoSEQ multiplex PCR, and the TCRdb table lists in-frame clones only, not all of them. The DNA gave D and trimming, while V, J and clone size come from that table. The table includes some 250,000 clones, approximately 91% detected once. Participants, about 18 to 100 years old, spanned under 25 US areas. This clone was counted a few times. The V gene's germline CDR1 is SEHNR and CDR2 FQNEAQ (reference sequence). Trimming stripped 5 bases from V and 2 bases from J, with 16 bases between. This CDR3 has 15 amino acids.

The clonotype was recovered from a human donor in a cohort exposed to, infected with or recovered from COVID-19 (not recorded which). The donor label of this sample is uncertain. This chain connects TRBV7-9 to TRBJ2-7, with TRBD2 as a possible D gene (6 bases). The sample comprised PBMCs or T cells enriched from blood (not recorded which). CDR3 sequence reads: CASSEYSGRTYEQYF. The CDR3 DNA reads as TGTGCCAGCAGCGAATATAGCGGTCGAACCTACGAGCAGTACTTC.